A selection of T cell receptor beta chains follows, all from one sample in a study of blood T cell repertoires in COVID-19. TCRdb's table, derived via immunoSEQ multiplex PCR, lists solely in-frame clones and lacks some. The table has 200,000 or so clones, roughly 80% seen once. Sequenced sample: peripheral blood. These receptor sequences come from a woman of 80 years or more with acute or convalescent COVID-19. CDR3s include the opening cysteine and the closing phenylalanine or tryptophan. A D gene is named only where the DNA matches it firmly. Some rows mark clone size as missing; the rest say once, few, many or name a class of expanded clone.

.,TRBJ2-2,.,TRBV9,TGTGCCAGCAGCGTAGCGACTACGCGAAACACCGGGGAGCTGTTTTTT,CASSVATTRNTGELFF
.,TRBJ2-2,.,TRBV7-9,TGTGCCAGCAGCCCTATCCTGAGCACCGGGGAGCTGTTTTTT,CASSPILSTGELFF
.,TRBJ2-3,.,TRBV14,TGTGCCAGCAGCCAACCGGGTTCCTCAGTGACGCAGTATTTT,CASSQPGSSVTQYF
TRBD2,TRBJ2-2,.,TRBV7-3,TGTGCCAGCAGCCTCATAGCGGGAGAGACCGGGGAGCTGTTTTTT,CASSLIAGETGELFF
TRBD2,TRBJ2-5,.,TRBV19,TGTGCCAGTAGTCCCCAGTACGGGACTAGCGACCCGCAGACCCAGTACTTC,CASSPQYGTSDPQTQYF
.,TRBJ2-1,.,TRBV23-1,TGCGCCAGCAGTCCGTGGTTCGGGACTCCTAGAGACAGATACAATGAGCAGTTCTTC,CASSPWFGTPRDRYNEQFF
.,TRBJ1-3,.,TRBV7-9,TGTGCCAGCAGCTCTCCAGGACTCTCCTCTGGAAACACCATATATTTT,CASSSPGLSSGNTIYF
TRBD2,TRBJ2-3,.,TRBV28,TGTGCCAGCAGTGTCCGACTAGCGGGAGGGGTTCGAACGCAGTATTTT,CASSVRLAGGVRTQYF
TRBD1,TRBJ1-2,once,TRBV15,TGTGCCACCGCCGAAGGTGTGGGACAGGCTAACTATGGCTACACCTTC,CATAEGVGQANYGYTF
.,TRBJ1-5,.,TRBV7-8,TGTGCCAGCAGCCTCGCCGGGGGACGTCAGCCCCAGCATTTT,CASSLAGGRQPQHF
.,TRBJ2-6,.,TRBV5-5,TGTGCCAGCAGCCCCTTCGGGTTTTCTGGGGCCAACGTCCTGACTTTC,CASSPFGFSGANVLTF
.,TRBJ2-1,.,TRBV21-1,TGTGCCAGCAGCAATCCTCCCCGGCCGGGGAGGAATGAGCAGTTCTTC,CASSNPPRPGRNEQFF
TRBD2,TRBJ2-1,.,TRBV18,TGTGCCAGCTCCCACGGACTAGCGGGCTCCTACAATGAGCAGTTCTTC,CASSHGLAGSYNEQFF
.,TRBJ1-1,.,TRBV6-2/TRBV6-3,TGTGCCAGCAGTGCGACAGGACGGACTGAAGCTTTCTTT,CASSATGRTEAFF
TRBD2,TRBJ2-3,.,TRBV9,TGTGCCAGCAGCCTCCGACTAGCGGGAGGATTTGGCATTTTAGATACGCAGTATTTT,CASSLRLAGGFGILDTQYF
.,TRBJ2-7,.,TRBV28,TGTGCCAGCAGTACCCCGACAAAGCCCTACGAGCAGTACTTC,CASSTPTKPYEQYF
.,TRBJ2-1,.,TRBV7-9,TGTGCCAGCAGTTCTCCCCTTAATGGCCTAGCCTACAATGAGCAGTTCTTC,CASSSPLNGLAYNEQFF
.,TRBJ1-3,few,TRBV19,TGTGCCAGTAGTATCGACAGGTCTTCTGGAAACACCATATATTTT,CASSIDRSSGNTIYF